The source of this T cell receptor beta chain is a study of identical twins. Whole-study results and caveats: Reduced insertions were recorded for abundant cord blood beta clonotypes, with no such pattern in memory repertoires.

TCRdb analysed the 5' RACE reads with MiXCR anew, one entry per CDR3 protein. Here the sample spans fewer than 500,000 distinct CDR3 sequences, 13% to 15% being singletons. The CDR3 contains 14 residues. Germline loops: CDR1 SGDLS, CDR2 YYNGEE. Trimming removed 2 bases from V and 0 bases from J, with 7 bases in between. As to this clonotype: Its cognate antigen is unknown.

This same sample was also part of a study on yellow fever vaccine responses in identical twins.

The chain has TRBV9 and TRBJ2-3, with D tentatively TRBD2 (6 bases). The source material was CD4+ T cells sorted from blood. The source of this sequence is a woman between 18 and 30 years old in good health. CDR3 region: CASSVGTSTDTQYF. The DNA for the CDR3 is TGTGCCAGCAGCGTGGGGACTAGCACAGATACGCAGTATTTT.